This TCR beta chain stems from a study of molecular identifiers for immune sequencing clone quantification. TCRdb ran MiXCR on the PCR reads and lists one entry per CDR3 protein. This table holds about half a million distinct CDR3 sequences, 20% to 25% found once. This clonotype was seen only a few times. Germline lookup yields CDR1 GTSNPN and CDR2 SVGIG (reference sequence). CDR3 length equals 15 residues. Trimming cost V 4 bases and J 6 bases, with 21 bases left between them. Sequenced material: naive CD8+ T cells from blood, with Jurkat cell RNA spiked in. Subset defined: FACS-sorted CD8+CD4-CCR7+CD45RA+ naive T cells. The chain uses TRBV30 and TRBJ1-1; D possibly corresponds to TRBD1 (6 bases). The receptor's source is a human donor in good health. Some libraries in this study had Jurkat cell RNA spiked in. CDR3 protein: CAWNNADSLIAEAFF. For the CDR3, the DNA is TGTGCCTGGAACAACGCGGACAGTTTAATCGCTGAAGCTTTCTTT.